The present T cell receptor beta chain was sequenced within a study of blood T cell repertoires in COVID-19. Looking at the study overall: The United States, Italy and Spain were the sources of the acute and convalescent COVID-19 samples. Nucleic acid was either cDNA or gDNA, and it came from T cells, B-cell-depleted T cells, or PBMCs.

Original analysis: Amplified reference gene primers provided the basis for estimating nucleated cell counts. Method: immunoSEQ multiplex PCR; TCRdb's copy keeps in-frame clones and lacks some. V and J calls and clone size are given by that table; D and trimming were obtained from the DNA. The sample lists under 200,000 clones; around 85% were seen once. The CDR3 contains 15 residues. V lost 4 bases and J lost 5, with 14 bases in between. CDR1 is KGHDR and CDR2 is SFDVKD in the germline V gene. This sequence joins TRBV24-1 and TRBJ1-5; D remains ambiguous. This TCR was recovered from a man aged 60 to 69 with acute or convalescent COVID-19. Sequences were obtained from peripheral blood. The DNA for the CDR3 is TGTGCCACCAGTGACCCGGCTAGGCACGATCAGCCCCAGCATTTT. The encoded protein is CATSDPARHDQPQHF.